The source of this T cell receptor beta chain is a study of radiotherapy plus CTLA-4 blockade in lung cancer. Study-level information: Around 18% of enrolled patients responded objectively, and roughly 31% had disease control.

Profiling relied on immunoSEQ multiplex PCR, and the TCRdb table lists in-frame clones only, not all of them. The sample records approximately 98,000 clones, more than 75% being singletons. The CDR3 totals 13 residues. The germline gives CDR1 KGHSH, CDR2 LQKENI. Trimming removed 5 bases at V and 0 bases at J, with 7 bases between. Study results and caveats: Early blood T cell clone dynamics reportedly forecast response best, with interferon-beta. TCR clones from tumors expanded in blood after radiotherapy plus ipilimumab.

A note on this clone: The antigen is unknown.

The chain combines TRBV18 with TRBJ1-1; D is perhaps TRBD1 (5 bases). This TCR derives from a human donor with non-small cell lung cancer who had a partial response to radiotherapy plus ipilimumab. The sequenced sample was peripheral blood, obtained from a patient treated with radiotherapy plus ipilimumab. This chain's CDR3 is CASSDSMNTEAFF. CDR3 coding DNA: TGTGCCAGCTCAGACAGCATGAACACTGAAGCTTTCTTT.